This entry is about one T cell receptor beta chain. Its antigen is still unknown. One junction end disagrees with the germline gene, perhaps due to a read error. This CDR3 has 12 amino acids. Per germline, CDR1 GTSNPN and CDR2 SVGIG (reference sequence). This sample was included in a study of cytomegalovirus exposure and HLA in healthy donors. Notes on the study in general: The tendency of first-cohort TCR clusters to co-occur in the roughly 110 validation repertoires was the finding of a later analysis. The study designated fewer than 200 TCR beta chains cytomegalovirus-associated. According to reports, the classifier identified cytomegalovirus status with high specificity and sensitivity.

Profiled with immunoSEQ multiplex PCR; TCRdb holds only in-frame clones, not every one. The sample shows more than 140,000 clones, 85% to 90% of them seen only once. The TCR was taken from a woman aged 18-35 years in good health and CMV-seropositive. Sequencing was done on a sample of PBMCs. The chain couples TRBV30 to TRBJ1-4; D is undetermined. The CDR3 DNA sequence: TGTGCCTGGAGTAACCAGTTTCCCCGGTTGCGGTTC. It codes for CAWSNQFPRLRF.